These T cell receptor beta chains were read from a single sample in a study of cytomegalovirus exposure and HLA in healthy donors. Sequencing was performed with immunoSEQ multiplex PCR; in TCRdb, only in-frame clones are kept and a portion is missing. This sample has about 120,000 clones, with roughly 80% found just once. The sample consisted of PBMCs. The receptors come from a woman aged 40 to 50 in good health and CMV-seropositive. The CDR3 runs from the conserved cysteine through the conserved F or W. The D gene is left open where the match is weak. Clone size is given for some rows only: seen once, a few or many times, or a class if the clone is expanded.

V: TRBV5-4
J: TRBJ2-7
size: .
D: .
CDR3: CASSTDTFSYEQYF
DNA: TGTGCCAGCAGCACGGACACCTTTTCCTACGAGCAGTACTTC

V: TRBV2
J: TRBJ1-5
size: .
D: .
CDR3: CASSEGRSNQPQHF
DNA: TGTGCCAGCAGTGAAGGGAGGAGCAATCAGCCCCAGCATTTT

V: TRBV29-1
J: TRBJ2-3
size: .
D: TRBD2
CDR3: CSVEESGGSTDTQYF
DNA: TGCAGCGTTGAAGAGAGCGGGGGGAGCACAGATACGCAGTATTTT

V: TRBV7-6
J: TRBJ1-1
size: .
D: .
CDR3: CASSSGLMNTEAFF
DNA: TGTGCCAGCAGCTCAGGACTGATGAACACTGAAGCTTTCTTT

V: TRBV5-1
J: TRBJ2-7
size: .
D: TRBD1
CDR3: CASSPLQGETYEQYF
DNA: TGCGCCAGCAGCCCCCTCCAGGGGGAGACCTACGAGCAGTACTTC

V: TRBV19
J: TRBJ2-3
size: .
D: .
CDR3: CASRSWGDGDTQYF
DNA: TGTGCCAGTAGGTCCTGGGGCGATGGAGATACGCAGTATTTT

V: TRBV7-2
J: TRBJ2-7
size: few
D: .
CDR3: CASSLTGYEQYF
DNA: TGTGCCAGCAGCTTAACGGGCTACGAGCAGTACTTC

V: TRBV9
J: TRBJ2-7
size: .
D: .
CDR3: CASSVDPLRGEQYF
DNA: TGTGCCAGCAGCGTAGACCCCTTGAGAGGCGAGCAGTACTTC

V: TRBV7-9
J: TRBJ2-2
size: .
D: TRBD2
CDR3: CASSLGLAGEITGELFF
DNA: TGTGCCAGCAGCTTAGGACTAGCGGGGGAGATCACCGGGGAGCTGTTTTTT

V: TRBV7-9
J: TRBJ2-6
size: few
D: .
CDR3: CASNSAGANVLTF
DNA: TGTGCCAGCAACTCTGCTGGGGCCAACGTCCTGACTTTC

V: TRBV5-1
J: TRBJ2-2
size: .
D: TRBD1
CDR3: CASSSDRVGTGELFF
DNA: TGCGCCAGCAGCTCGGACAGGGTCGGCACCGGGGAGCTGTTTTTT

V: TRBV27
J: TRBJ2-7
size: .
D: .
CDR3: CASSLGTRAYEQYF
DNA: TGTGCCAGCAGTTTAGGGACAAGAGCCTACGAGCAGTACTTC

V: TRBV12-5
J: TRBJ2-7
size: once
D: .
CDR3: CASGQPDKVAYEQYF
DNA: TGTGCTAGTGGCCAACCGGACAAGGTGGCCTACGAGCAGTACTTC

V: TRBV5-6
J: TRBJ2-3
size: .
D: .
CDR3: CASSLSYRADTQYF
DNA: TGTGCCAGCAGCCTCTCATACAGGGCGGATACGCAGTATTTT

V: TRBV2
J: TRBJ2-3
size: .
D: TRBD2
CDR3: CASPLAGSTDTQYF
DNA: TGTGCCAGCCCACTAGCGGGTAGCACAGATACGCAGTATTTT

V: TRBV18
J: TRBJ2-7
size: once
D: TRBD1
CDR3: CASSRVGQGDSYEQYF
DNA: TGTGCCAGCTCACGGGTCGGACAGGGGGACTCCTACGAGCAGTACTTC

V: TRBV5-6
J: TRBJ2-2
size: .
D: .
CDR3: CASTASGELFF
DNA: TGTGCCAGCACCGCGTCCGGGGAGCTGTTTTTT

V: TRBV7-6
J: TRBJ2-3
size: .
D: .
CDR3: CASSLLATSTDTQYF
DNA: TGTGCCAGCAGCTTACTAGCGACTAGCACAGATACGCAGTATTTT

V: TRBV27
J: TRBJ1-5
size: .
D: .
CDR3: CASSFTGKGNQPQHF
DNA: TGTGCCAGCAGTTTCACAGGGAAGGGCAATCAGCCCCAGCATTTT

V: TRBV11-2
J: TRBJ1-6
size: .
D: .
CDR3: CASSSGAARGLALHF
DNA: TGTGCCAGCAGCTCAGGGGCTGCCAGGGGATTGGCCCTCCACTTT

V: TRBV29-1
J: TRBJ2-2
size: .
D: .
CDR3: CSVNDQITGELFF
DNA: TGCAGCGTTAACGATCAGATAACCGGGGAGCTGTTTTTT

V: TRBV6-4
J: TRBJ2-1
size: .
D: TRBD1
CDR3: CASSPSGTGGFEQFF
DNA: TGTGCCAGCAGTCCTTCCGGGACAGGGGGCTTTGAGCAGTTCTTC

V: TRBV5-1
J: TRBJ2-7
size: .
D: TRBD1
CDR3: CASSWGQDSYEQYF
DNA: TGCGCCAGCAGCTGGGGACAGGACTCCTACGAGCAGTACTTC

V: TRBV7-6
J: TRBJ1-1
size: once
D: TRBD1
CDR3: CASSTGQGNTEAFF
DNA: TGTGCCAGCAGCACCGGACAGGGTAACACTGAAGCTTTCTTT

V: TRBV29-1
J: TRBJ1-2
size: few
D: TRBD1
CDR3: CSAATDRIYGYTF
DNA: TGCAGCGCCGCGACGGACAGGATCTATGGCTACACCTTC

V: TRBV7-8
J: TRBJ2-7
size: .
D: .
CDR3: CASSLSGVTGEQYF
DNA: TGTGCCAGCAGCTTATCGGGAGTAACGGGCGAGCAGTACTTC

V: TRBV2
J: TRBJ2-2
size: once
D: TRBD2
CDR3: CASKAGGRTGELFF
DNA: TGTGCCAGCAAGGCGGGGGGGCGGACCGGGGAGCTGTTTTTT

V: TRBV5-1
J: TRBJ2-5
size: .
D: .
CDR3: CASSLGGTLPPSETQYF
DNA: TGCGCCAGCAGCTTGGGGGGGACTCTCCCACCAAGTGAGACCCAGTACTTC

V: TRBV10-1
J: TRBJ2-5
size: .
D: .
CDR3: CASSANQGSQETQYF
DNA: TGCGCCAGCAGTGCGAACCAGGGGAGTCAAGAGACCCAGTACTTC

V: TRBV5-1
J: TRBJ1-4
size: .
D: .
CDR3: CASSLVGGANEKLFF
DNA: TGCGCCAGCAGCTTGGTGGGGGGGGCTAATGAAAAACTGTTTTTT

V: TRBV9
J: TRBJ2-3
size: .
D: TRBD2
CDR3: CASSSMGGVDTQYF
DNA: TGTGCCAGCAGCTCCATGGGAGGGGTCGATACGCAGTATTTT

V: TRBV18
J: TRBJ2-3
size: .
D: .
CDR3: CASSPPAQTRTDTQYF
DNA: TGTGCCAGCTCACCACCGGCACAGACCCGCACAGATACGCAGTATTTT

V: TRBV28
J: TRBJ1-2
size: few
D: .
CDR3: CASKPPGRGYTF
DNA: TGTGCCAGCAAGCCGCCAGGTCGGGGCTACACCTTC

V: TRBV5-1
J: TRBJ1-3
size: few
D: TRBD1
CDR3: CASSLTGESGNTIYF
DNA: TGCGCCAGCAGCTTAACAGGGGAATCTGGAAACACCATATATTTT

V: TRBV12-5
J: TRBJ2-1
size: .
D: TRBD1
CDR3: CASGLVQGPYNEQFF
DNA: TGTGCTAGTGGTTTGGTACAGGGGCCCTACAATGAGCAGTTCTTC

V: TRBV30
J: TRBJ1-5
size: .
D: .
CDR3: CAWSSRLNQPQHF
DNA: TGTGCCTGGAGTAGCAGGCTCAATCAGCCCCAGCATTTT

V: TRBV6-4
J: TRBJ2-7
size: .
D: TRBD1
CDR3: CASSEHQGVGYEQYF
DNA: TGTGCCAGCAGTGAACACCAGGGGGTTGGCTACGAGCAGTACTTC

V: TRBV19
J: TRBJ2-7
size: .
D: .
CDR3: CASSMGSQNYEQYF
DNA: TGTGCCAGTAGTATGGGGAGCCAAAACTACGAGCAGTACTTC

V: TRBV6-6
J: TRBJ2-3
size: .
D: .
CDR3: CASSYSRQGGHTQYF
DNA: TGTGCCAGCAGTTACTCGCGGCAGGGTGGTCATACGCAGTATTTT

V: TRBV6-1
J: TRBJ1-2
size: .
D: .
CDR3: CASSGAKSGNYGYTF
DNA: TGTGCCAGCAGTGGGGCTAAAAGTGGGAACTATGGCTACACCTTC

V: TRBV14
J: TRBJ2-1
size: .
D: TRBD2
CDR3: CASSQGWTSGSIFVNEQFF
DNA: TGTGCCAGCAGCCAAGGTTGGACTAGCGGGAGCATCTTTGTAAATGAGCAGTTCTTC

V: TRBV30
J: TRBJ2-5
size: .
D: .
CDR3: CAWSVGLFQETQYF
DNA: TGTGCCTGGAGTGTAGGACTCTTCCAAGAGACCCAGTACTTC

V: TRBV29-1
J: TRBJ2-1
size: .
D: .
CDR3: CSVGGGSSYNEQFF
DNA: TGCAGCGTCGGTGGGGGCAGCTCCTACAATGAGCAGTTCTTC

V: TRBV9
J: TRBJ2-1
size: .
D: TRBD2
CDR3: CASTSSGSYNEQFF
DNA: TGTGCCAGCACCTCCAGCGGGAGCTATAATGAGCAGTTCTTC

V: TRBV7-3
J: TRBJ1-1
size: .
D: .
CDR3: CASSPTPTPGTEAFF
DNA: TGTGCCAGCAGCCCCACTCCGACCCCGGGGACTGAAGCTTTCTTT

V: TRBV5-1
J: TRBJ1-2
size: .
D: .
CDR3: CASSLTPGSYGYTF
DNA: TGCGCCAGCAGCTTGACCCCGGGGAGCTATGGCTACACCTTC

V: TRBV5-4
J: TRBJ1-3
size: .
D: .
CDR3: CASSSGTSDTIYF
DNA: TGTGCCAGCAGCTCCGGGACTTCAGACACCATATATTTT

V: TRBV27
J: TRBJ2-7
size: .
D: .
CDR3: CASSIGQWPFEQYF
DNA: TGTGCCAGCAGTATAGGACAATGGCCCTTCGAGCAGTACTTC

V: TRBV7-2
J: TRBJ2-5
size: .
D: .
CDR3: CASSPPWPLQETQYF
DNA: TGTGCCAGCAGCCCGCCTTGGCCCTTACAAGAGACCCAGTACTTC

V: TRBV29-1
J: TRBJ2-5
size: .
D: TRBD2
CDR3: CSVELAGGPETQYF
DNA: TGCAGCGTTGAGCTAGCGGGGGGGCCAGAGACCCAGTACTTC

V: TRBV10-3
J: TRBJ1-5
size: .
D: .
CDR3: CAISEGEGSLSGQPQHF
DNA: TGTGCCATCAGTGAGGGGGAGGGCTCCCTTTCCGGTCAGCCCCAGCATTTT

V: TRBV6-1
J: TRBJ2-1
size: .
D: TRBD2
CDR3: CASSPGLANDEQFF
DNA: TGTGCCAGCAGTCCGGGACTAGCGAACGATGAGCAGTTCTTC

V: TRBV30
J: TRBJ2-4
size: .
D: TRBD2
CDR3: CAWSVRLAGNIQYF
DNA: TGTGCCTGGAGTGTTAGATTAGCGGGGAACATTCAGTACTTC

V: TRBV11-3
J: TRBJ2-3
size: few
D: TRBD1
CDR3: CASSLGQLGTDTQYF
DNA: TGTGCCAGCAGCTTGGGACAGCTAGGCACAGATACGCAGTATTTT

V: TRBV5-1
J: TRBJ2-3
size: once
D: TRBD2
CDR3: CASSFGLAGAFNPTDTQYF
DNA: TGCGCCAGCAGCTTCGGACTAGCGGGGGCGTTTAACCCCACAGATACGCAGTATTTT

V: TRBV5-1
J: TRBJ2-3
size: .
D: TRBD2
CDR3: CASSLGIQRGGRSTDTQYF
DNA: TGCGCCAGCAGCTTGGGTATACAGCGGGGAGGAAGGAGCACAGATACGCAGTATTTT

V: TRBV6-5
J: TRBJ2-7
size: .
D: .
CDR3: CASSYSFTGEQYF
DNA: TGTGCCAGCAGTTACTCGTTCACGGGCGAGCAGTACTTC